Reported below is one T cell receptor (beta chain). This entry belongs to a study of blood T cell repertoires in COVID-19. At the level of the study: The United States, Italy and Spain supplied acute and convalescent COVID-19 samples. In each case, the material was cDNA or gDNA derived from T cells, B-cell-depleted T cells, or PBMCs.

Under the authors' procedure: Using reference gene primer amplification, nucleated cell counts were estimated. Sequencing was performed with immunoSEQ multiplex PCR; in TCRdb, only in-frame clones are kept and a portion is missing. V and J calls and clone size are as listed in that table; D and trimming were resolved from the DNA. The repertoire includes nearly 400,000 clones, 89% of them detected once, and around 1.7% sits in the top ten. Enrollees, roughly 18 to 95 years old, lived in 20 to 25 US areas. Looked up from germline, CDR1 is SQVTM and CDR2 is ANQGSEA. This CDR3 is built from 14 residues. Between the trimmed V and J ends, which lost 6 bases and 0 bases, there was a span of 15 bases.

The chain combines TRBV29-1 with TRBJ2-7, with D perhaps matching TRBD1 (7 bases). The specimen sequenced was PBMCs or T cells enriched from blood (not recorded which). This receptor was identified in a woman aged 25 to 39 who had recovered from COVID-19. The CDR3 protein is CSVRGTASSYEQYF. The CDR3 DNA sequence: TGCAGCGTCCGCGGGACAGCCTCCTCCTACGAGCAGTACTTC.